Listed below are T cell receptor beta chains from one sample, sequenced in a study of T cells in Graves' hyperthyroidism and ophthalmopathy. From the multiplex PCR reads, TCRdb called clonotypes with MiXCR, one entry per CDR3 protein. Of hundreds of thousands of distinct CDR3 sequences listed, about 14% are singletons. Specimen: blood. These receptors were collected from a woman between 50 and 59 years old with Graves' ophthalmopathy. Both conserved end residues are part of each CDR3. D genes are given only for firm matches. Rows may omit the clone size; those that give it use once, few, many or a size class.

abundance,j_gene,v_gene,d_gene,CDR3nt,CDR3aa
.,TRBJ1-4,TRBV15,.,TGTGCCACCAGCAGAGATGGACAGCTACTAACTAATGAAAAACTGTTTTTT,CATSRDGQLLTNEKLFF
few,TRBJ1-4,TRBV27,TRBD1,TGTGCCAGCAGCCCCTTCCCCGTAAACAGGGGAAAACTGTTTTTT,CASSPFPVNRGKLFF
many,TRBJ2-5,TRBV7-2,TRBD2,TGTGCCAGCAGCTTAGGACTAGCGGGAGGAAGGAGAGAGACCCAGTACTTC,CASSLGLAGGRRETQYF
many,TRBJ2-2,TRBV2,.,TGTGCCAGCAGTGAATTCACCGGGGAGCTGTTTTTT,CASSEFTGELFF
many,TRBJ2-3,TRBV5-1,.,TGCGCCAGCAAAGCGGAGCTAACCACAGATACGCAGTATTTT,CASKAELTTDTQYF
many,TRBJ2-1,TRBV30,.,TGTGCCTGTTCGGGCAGGGAGAACTACAATGAGCAGTTCTTC,CACSGRENYNEQFF
many,TRBJ2-3,TRBV2,.,TGTGCCAGCAGTGGATCCGGGGGACCGGTTGGCACAGATACGCAGTATTTT,CASSGSGGPVGTDTQYF
.,TRBJ1-1,TRBV30,TRBD1,TGTGCCTGGGGACAGGGGATGAACACTGAAGCTTTCTTT,CAWGQGMNTEAFF
.,TRBJ1-2,TRBV12-3/TRBV12-4,.,TGTGCCAGCAGTCCTGGACAGCTGCGCTACACCTTC,CASSPGQLRYTF
many,TRBJ1-1,TRBV27,.,TGTGCCAGCAGATCCGACAGGACCTACCTGAACACTGAAGCTTTCTTT,CASRSDRTYLNTEAFF
.,TRBJ1-3,TRBV4-1,.,TGCGCCAGCAGCCAAGATGGAGGGCCCGGAAACACCATATATTTT,CASSQDGGPGNTIYF
few,TRBJ2-7,TRBV15,.,TGTGCCACCAGCATTGATTCCTACTACGAGCAGTACTTC,CATSIDSYYEQYF
few,TRBJ2-1,TRBV9,TRBD2,TGTGCCAGCAGTCGGACTAGCCTCTACAATGAGCAGTTCTTC,CASSRTSLYNEQFF
few,TRBJ1-4,TRBV5-4,.,TGTGCCAGCAGCTTGGGGGTTTCGGGACAACTTAATGAAAAACTGTTTTTT,CASSLGVSGQLNEKLFF
few,TRBJ1-6,TRBV20-1,.,TGCAGTGCTAGGCCTATGAGCTCCTATAATTCACCCCTCCACTTT,CSARPMSSYNSPLHF
many,TRBJ2-3,TRBV28,.,TGTGCCAGCAGTTTCCGACTAGGCCGGGAAGATACGCAGTATTTT,CASSFRLGREDTQYF
many,TRBJ1-1,TRBV28,.,TGTGCCAGCAGTTTATTAGGGGGAACCACTGAAGCTTTCTTT,CASSLLGGTTEAFF
many,TRBJ2-3,TRBV28,.,TGTGCCAGCCTACAGGGAGGAAGCACAGATACGCAGTATTTT,CASLQGGSTDTQYF
.,TRBJ2-3,TRBV5-1,TRBD2,TGCGCCAGCACCAGACGGGAGGCCACAGATACGCAGTATTTT,CASTRREATDTQYF
many,TRBJ1-5,TRBV6-2/TRBV6-3,TRBD1,TGTGCCAGCAGTTACCGGACAGGTTATAGCAATCAGCCCCAGCATTTT,CASSYRTGYSNQPQHF
.,TRBJ2-3,TRBV20-1,.,TGCAGTGCTACAAGACGGACAGATACGCAGTATTTT,CSATRRTDTQYF
many,TRBJ2-4,TRBV7-2,.,TGTGCCAGCAGCTTAAGCCAGGGGGGAGCCAAAAACATTCAGTACTTC,CASSLSQGGAKNIQYF
.,TRBJ1-6,TRBV28,.,TGTGCCAGCAGTTCCTGGGGGCGCGGTAGAAATTCACCCCTCCACTTT,CASSSWGRGRNSPLHF
many,TRBJ2-7,TRBV20-1,TRBD2,TGCAGTGCTCTGCCTGGACTAGCGGGAGGGTTCAACGAGCAGTACTTC,CSALPGLAGGFNEQYF
many,TRBJ2-7,TRBV7-9,TRBD2,TGTGCCAGCAGCTTAAGGGGACTAGCGGGAGCAGGCTCCTACGAGCAGTACTTC,CASSLRGLAGAGSYEQYF